This T cell receptor (beta chain) was sequenced during a study of blood T cells in healthy people across ages. Study context: The template switching approach captured approximately one barcoded beta molecule for every two T cells. Study findings and constraints: Greater diversity and more naive CD4+ cells were seen in long-lived donors than in aged donors. With age, beta diversity per million T cells declined roughly linearly, significantly by 35 to 40.

Primers used in a second PCR of roughly 6 to 12 cycles were a sample-barcoded 5' primer and a J-beta primer mix. From the 5' RACE reads, TCRdb called clonotypes with MiXCR, one entry per CDR3 protein. This sample has about 780,000 distinct CDR3 sequences; 55% to 65% occur once, and the top ten carry about a quarter. The CDR3 covers 14 residues. V was shortened by 5 bases and J by 4 bases, with 11 bases between the two germline ends. Germline assignment: CDR1 SGHTA and CDR2 FQGNSA. Aged roughly 6 to 90, donors were systemically healthy Caucasians from Russia. As to this clonotype: The antigen is undetermined.

This chain links TRBV7-2 with TRBJ1-4; D remains unclear. The clonotype comes from a man under 40 in good health. Sequences were obtained from blood. CDR3 amino acids: CASSPRTGNEKLFF. The CDR3 DNA reads TGTGCCAGCAGCCCTCGGACGGGTAATGAAAAACTGTTTTTT.